This T cell receptor beta chain was captured by sequencing in a study of OX40 agonist ivuxolimab in advanced cancers. The wider study: Every patient in dose escalation had hepatocellular carcinoma, melanoma, renal cell or head and neck cancer. Previous treatment with anti-PD-1, anti-PD-L1 or anti-CTLA-4 therapy was allowed; about 37% had received some. Study-wide results and limits: Among expanded peripheral T cells, antigen specificity went undetermined.

Details on this clone: What it recognizes is unknown.

Method: immunoSEQ multiplex PCR; TCRdb's copy keeps in-frame clones and lacks some. This table holds about 50,000 clones, more than 70% found once. This CDR3 region has 13 residues. Looked up from germline, CDR1 is SGHVS and CDR2 is FNYEAQ. The V segment lost 10 bases and the J segment 2 bases; nucleotides outside the gene matches: 1. The chain employs TRBV7-6 and TRBJ2-1; 11 bases match TRBD2. This sequence was found in an adult with an advanced solid tumor such as melanoma, head and neck, liver or kidney cancer. The sequenced sample was CD4+ or CD8+ T cells sorted from blood, obtained in a trial of the OX40 agonist ivuxolimab. This CDR3 is CATSGGTYNEQFF. The CDR3 DNA reads TGTGCCACTAGCGGGGGGACCTACAATGAGCAGTTCTTC.